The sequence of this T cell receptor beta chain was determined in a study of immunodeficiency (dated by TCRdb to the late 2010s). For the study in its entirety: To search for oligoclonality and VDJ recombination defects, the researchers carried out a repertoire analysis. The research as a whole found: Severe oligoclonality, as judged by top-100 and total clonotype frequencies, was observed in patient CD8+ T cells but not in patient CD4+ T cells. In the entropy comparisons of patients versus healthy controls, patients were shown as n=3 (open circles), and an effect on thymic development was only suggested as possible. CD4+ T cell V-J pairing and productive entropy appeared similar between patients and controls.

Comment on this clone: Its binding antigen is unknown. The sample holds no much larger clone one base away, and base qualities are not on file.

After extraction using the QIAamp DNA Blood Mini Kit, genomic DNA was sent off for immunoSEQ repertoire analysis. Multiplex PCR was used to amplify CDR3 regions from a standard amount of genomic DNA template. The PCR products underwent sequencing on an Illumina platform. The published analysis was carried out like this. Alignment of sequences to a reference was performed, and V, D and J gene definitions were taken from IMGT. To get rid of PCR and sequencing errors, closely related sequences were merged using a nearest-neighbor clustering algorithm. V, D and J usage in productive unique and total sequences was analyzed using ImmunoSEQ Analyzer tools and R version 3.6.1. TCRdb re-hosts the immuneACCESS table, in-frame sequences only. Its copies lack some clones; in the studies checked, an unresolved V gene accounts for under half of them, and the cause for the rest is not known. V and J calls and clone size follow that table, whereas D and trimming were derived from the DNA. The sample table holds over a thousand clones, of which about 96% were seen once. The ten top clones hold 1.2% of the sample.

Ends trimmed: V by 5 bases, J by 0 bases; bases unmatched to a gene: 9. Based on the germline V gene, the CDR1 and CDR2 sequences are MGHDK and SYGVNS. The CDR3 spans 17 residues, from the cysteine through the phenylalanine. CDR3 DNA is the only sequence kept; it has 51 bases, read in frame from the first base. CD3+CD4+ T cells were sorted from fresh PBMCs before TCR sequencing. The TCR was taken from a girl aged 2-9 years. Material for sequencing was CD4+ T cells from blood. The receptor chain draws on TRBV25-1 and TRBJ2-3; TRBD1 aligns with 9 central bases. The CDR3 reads CASSPSRDRVSTDTQYF. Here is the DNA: TGTGCCAGCAGTCCTTCCCGGGACAGGGTCAGCACAGATACGCAGTATTTT.